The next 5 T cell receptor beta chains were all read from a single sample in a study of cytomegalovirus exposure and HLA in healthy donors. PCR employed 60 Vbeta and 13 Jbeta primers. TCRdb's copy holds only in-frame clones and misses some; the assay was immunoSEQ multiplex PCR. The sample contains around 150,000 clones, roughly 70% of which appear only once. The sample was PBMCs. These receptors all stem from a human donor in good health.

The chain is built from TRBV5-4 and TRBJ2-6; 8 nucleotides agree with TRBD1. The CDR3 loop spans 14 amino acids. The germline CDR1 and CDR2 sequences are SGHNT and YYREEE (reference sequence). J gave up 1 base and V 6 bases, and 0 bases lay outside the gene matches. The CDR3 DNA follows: TGTGCCAGCAACAGGGGGTCTGGGGCCAACGTCCTGACTTTC. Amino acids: CASNRGSGANVLTF.

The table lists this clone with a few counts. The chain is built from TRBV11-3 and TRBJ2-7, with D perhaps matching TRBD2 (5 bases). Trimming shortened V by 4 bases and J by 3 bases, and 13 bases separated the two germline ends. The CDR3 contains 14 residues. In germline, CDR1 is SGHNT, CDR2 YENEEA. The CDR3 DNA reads TGTGCCAGCAGCTCGTTCTTCGGGAACTACGAGCAGTACTTC. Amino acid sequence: CASSSFFGNYEQYF.

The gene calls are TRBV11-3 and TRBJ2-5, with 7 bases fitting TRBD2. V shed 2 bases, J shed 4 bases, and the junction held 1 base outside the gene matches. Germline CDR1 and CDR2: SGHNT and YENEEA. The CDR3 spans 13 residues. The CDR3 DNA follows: TGTGCCAGCAGCTTAAGGGAGGGAGAGACCCAGTACTTC. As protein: CASSLREGETQYF.

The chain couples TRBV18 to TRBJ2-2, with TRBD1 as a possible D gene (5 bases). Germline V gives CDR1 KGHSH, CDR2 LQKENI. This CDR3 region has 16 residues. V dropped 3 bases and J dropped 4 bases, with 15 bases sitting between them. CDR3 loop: CASSPISTESTGELFF. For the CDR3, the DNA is TGTGCCAGCTCACCGATCTCGACAGAGTCCACCGGGGAGCTGTTTTTT.

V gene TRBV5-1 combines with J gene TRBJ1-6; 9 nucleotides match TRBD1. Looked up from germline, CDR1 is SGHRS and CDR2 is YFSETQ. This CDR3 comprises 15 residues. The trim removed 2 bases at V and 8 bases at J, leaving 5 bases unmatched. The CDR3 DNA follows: TGCGCCAGCAGCTTAGGACAGGGGAGGGATTCACCCCTCCACTTT. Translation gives CASSLGQGRDSPLHF.